These T cell receptor beta chains were read from a single sample in a study of T cells in localized non-small cell lung cancer. The protocol was immunoSEQ multiplex PCR, while the TCRdb copy is restricted to in-frame clones and leaves out a portion. The top ten clones hold about 6% of a sample with 35,000 to 50,000 clones, more than 75% of them seen once. This specimen consisted of peripheral blood, obtained before any cancer treatment. The receptor set was obtained from a man aged 40 to 75 with stage I lung adenocarcinoma. CDR3s include the opening cysteine and the closing phenylalanine or tryptophan. Each record gives: J gene, D gene, V gene, clone size, CDR3 DNA, CDR3 protein. D genes are given only for firm matches. Some rows mark clone size as missing; the rest say once, few, many or name a class of expanded clone.

>TRBJ2-7|TRBD2|TRBV7-9|NA
TGTGCCAGCAGCTCAGCCGGGGGGAACGAGCAGTACTTC
CASSSAGGNEQYF
>TRBJ2-3|NA|TRBV4-2|NA
TGTGCCAGCAGCCAAGCCCCCGGGAGAGAGCAGTATTTT
CASSQAPGREQYF
>TRBJ2-5|TRBD2|TRBV5-4|NA
TGTGCCAGCAGCTTACCAGCGGGAGGTGTAGAGACCCAGTACTTC
CASSLPAGGVETQYF
>TRBJ2-5|NA|TRBV15|NA
TGTGCCACCAGCCTCCCCCAAGAGACCCAGTACTTC
CATSLPQETQYF
>TRBJ2-2|TRBD2|TRBV18|NA
TGTGCCAGCTCACCGGCGGGAGCGAACACCGGGGAGCTGTTTTTT
CASSPAGANTGELFF
>TRBJ1-3|NA|TRBV6-5|NA
TGTGCCAGCAGTTACGGGGTTGGAAACACCATATATTTT
CASSYGVGNTIYF
>TRBJ1-3|NA|TRBV9|few
TGTGCCAGCAGCGTAGATCCGGGGGAACAGTTAAGCTCTGGAAACACCATATATTTT
CASSVDPGEQLSSGNTIYF
>TRBJ2-5|NA|TRBV18|NA
TGTGCCAGCTCACCTTCGGGGAGGGGGCAGACCCAGTACTTC
CASSPSGRGQTQYF
>TRBJ1-5|NA|TRBV27|NA
TGTGCCAGCAGTCTCGACCCGGACGGGTCTAATCAGCCCCAGCATTTT
CASSLDPDGSNQPQHF
>TRBJ2-5|TRBD1|TRBV18|large
TGTGCCAGCTCACCCCGGGACAGGGCCGATACCCAGTACTTC
CASSPRDRADTQYF
>TRBJ2-3|TRBD2|TRBV6-4|NA
TGTGCCAGCAGCGAACGGCTAGCAGCGGGAGAACCCACAGATACGCAGTATTTT
CASSERLAAGEPTDTQYF
>TRBJ1-6|NA|TRBV7-6|NA
TGTGCCAGCAGCTTAGGACAGAGATATAATTCACCCCTCCACTTT
CASSLGQRYNSPLHF
>TRBJ2-7|NA|TRBV5-5|NA
TGTGCCAGCAGCTGGGACGGATACGAGCAGTACTTC
CASSWDGYEQYF
>TRBJ2-1|NA|TRBV4-2|NA
TGTGCCAGCAGCCAAGTAAGGGACGAGCAGTTCTTC
CASSQVRDEQFF
>TRBJ2-1|TRBD1|TRBV2|NA
TGTGCCAGCAGTCGACAGGGTGTTGGATACAATGAGCAGTTCTTC
CASSRQGVGYNEQFF
>TRBJ1-2|NA|TRBV30|NA
TGTGCCTGGAGTGTACGTGGGACATACTCTAACTATGGCTACACCTTC
CAWSVRGTYSNYGYTF
>TRBJ2-5|NA|TRBV19|NA
TGTGCCAGTAGTATGGATCGGGGGTTGGAGACCCAGTACTTC
CASSMDRGLETQYF
>TRBJ2-5|TRBD1|TRBV29-1|NA
TGCAGCGTTGATAGCACAGGGGGAGGAGAGACCCAGTACTTC
CSVDSTGGGETQYF
>TRBJ2-6|NA|TRBV27|NA
TGTGCCAGCAGTTTATCGCCTGGGGCCAACGTCCTGACTTTC
CASSLSPGANVLTF
>TRBJ2-7|TRBD1|TRBV5-1|NA
TGCGCCAGCAGCTTAACGGCAGGGGGTGGGTACGAGCAGTACTTC
CASSLTAGGGYEQYF
>TRBJ2-6|NA|TRBV5-1|once
TGCGCCAGCAGCGCACGTCTCGGAGTGGGTGGGGCCAACGTCCTGACTTTC
CASSARLGVGGANVLTF
>TRBJ2-4|NA|TRBV18|NA
TGTGCCAGCTCACCACCTACCAGGGTGCTAGCCAAAAACATTCAGTACTTC
CASSPPTRVLAKNIQYF
>TRBJ2-4|NA|TRBV5-4|once
TGTGCCAGCAGTCCCGGGGCGGGTCGCCCCGGAGAAAACATTCAGTACTTC
CASSPGAGRPGENIQYF
>TRBJ2-2|NA|TRBV7-2|NA
TGTGCCAGCAGCTTAGGGGGACTGCGGGCCGGGGAGCTGTTTTTT
CASSLGGLRAGELFF
>TRBJ1-1|NA|TRBV7-9|NA
TGTGCCAGCAGCCCCCTGGGAGCTATGACCACTGAAGCTTTCTTT
CASSPLGAMTTEAFF
>TRBJ2-7|TRBD2|TRBV2|NA
TGTGCCAGCAGTGACAGCGGGAGTAGCTACGAGCAGTACTTC
CASSDSGSSYEQYF
>TRBJ2-7|TRBD1|TRBV25-1|NA
TGTGCCAGCAGCTCAGACAGGGGCGTCTACGAGCAGTACTTC
CASSSDRGVYEQYF
>TRBJ2-3|TRBD2|TRBV19|NA
TGTGCCATCAGGACTAGTTCAGATACGCAGTATTTT
CAIRTSSDTQYF
>TRBJ2-1|NA|TRBV7-8|NA
TGTGCCAGCAGCTTAGCCGGATTCAATGAGCAGTTCTTC
CASSLAGFNEQFF
>TRBJ1-2|NA|TRBV9|NA
TGTGCCAGCAGCGTAGGAGGGAGGGATGGCTACACCTTC
CASSVGGRDGYTF
>TRBJ2-1|NA|TRBV18|once
TGTGCCAGCTCACCCCTTTTTAGGGGGGCCAATGAGCAGTTCTTC
CASSPLFRGANEQFF
>TRBJ2-7|TRBD1|TRBV27|NA
TGTGCCAGCGGTCAGCGGACAGGGTCTAACGAGCAGTACTTC
CASGQRTGSNEQYF
>TRBJ1-1|NA|TRBV5-5|NA
TGTGCCAGCAGCTTGCTATCCAACACTGAAGCTTTCTTT
CASSLLSNTEAFF
>TRBJ2-5|NA|TRBV4-2|NA
TGTGCCAGCAGCCAAGATCTCGCGACCCAAGAGACCCAGTACTTC
CASSQDLATQETQYF
>TRBJ2-5|NA|TRBV7-2|NA
TGTGCCAGCAGCTTACAGGCTCTAGAGACCCAGTACTTC
CASSLQALETQYF
>TRBJ1-5|NA|TRBV18|NA
TGTGCCAGCTCGCCCGATAGCAATCAGCCCCAGCATTTT
CASSPDSNQPQHF
>TRBJ2-2|NA|TRBV18|NA
TGTGCCAGCTCGCGGGACATCTCATCTACCGGGGAGCTGTTTTTT
CASSRDISSTGELFF